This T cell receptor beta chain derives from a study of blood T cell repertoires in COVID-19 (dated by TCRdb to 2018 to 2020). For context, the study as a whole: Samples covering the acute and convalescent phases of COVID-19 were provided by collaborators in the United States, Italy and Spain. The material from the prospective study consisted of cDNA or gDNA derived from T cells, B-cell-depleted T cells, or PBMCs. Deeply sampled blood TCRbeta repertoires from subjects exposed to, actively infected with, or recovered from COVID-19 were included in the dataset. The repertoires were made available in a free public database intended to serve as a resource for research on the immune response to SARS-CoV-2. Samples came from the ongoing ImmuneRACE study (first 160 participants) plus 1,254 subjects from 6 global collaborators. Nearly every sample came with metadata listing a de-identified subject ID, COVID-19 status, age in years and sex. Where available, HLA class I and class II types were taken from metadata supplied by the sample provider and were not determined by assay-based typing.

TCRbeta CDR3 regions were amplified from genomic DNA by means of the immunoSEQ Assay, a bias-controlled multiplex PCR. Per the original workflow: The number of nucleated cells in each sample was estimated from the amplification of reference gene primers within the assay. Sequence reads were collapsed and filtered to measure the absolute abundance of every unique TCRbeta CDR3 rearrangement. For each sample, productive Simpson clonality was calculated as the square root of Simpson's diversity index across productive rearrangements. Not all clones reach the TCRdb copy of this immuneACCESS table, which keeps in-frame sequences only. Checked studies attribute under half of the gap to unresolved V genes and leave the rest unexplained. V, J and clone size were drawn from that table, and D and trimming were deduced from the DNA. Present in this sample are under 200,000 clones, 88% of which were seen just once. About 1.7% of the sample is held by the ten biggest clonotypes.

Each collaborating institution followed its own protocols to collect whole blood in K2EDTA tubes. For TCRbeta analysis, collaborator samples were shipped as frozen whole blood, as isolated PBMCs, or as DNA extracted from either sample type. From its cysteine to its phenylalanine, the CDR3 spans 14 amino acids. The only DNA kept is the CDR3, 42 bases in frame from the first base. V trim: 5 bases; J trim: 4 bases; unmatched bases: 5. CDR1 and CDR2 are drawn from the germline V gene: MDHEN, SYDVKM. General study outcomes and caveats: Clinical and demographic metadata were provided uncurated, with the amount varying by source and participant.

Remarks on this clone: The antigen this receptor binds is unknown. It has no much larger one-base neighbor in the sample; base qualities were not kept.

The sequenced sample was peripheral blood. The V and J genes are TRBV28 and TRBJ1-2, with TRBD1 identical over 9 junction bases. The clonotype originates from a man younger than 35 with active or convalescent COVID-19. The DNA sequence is TGTGCCAGCAGTACCGGACAGGGGACCTATGGCTACACCTTC. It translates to CASSTGQGTYGYTF.